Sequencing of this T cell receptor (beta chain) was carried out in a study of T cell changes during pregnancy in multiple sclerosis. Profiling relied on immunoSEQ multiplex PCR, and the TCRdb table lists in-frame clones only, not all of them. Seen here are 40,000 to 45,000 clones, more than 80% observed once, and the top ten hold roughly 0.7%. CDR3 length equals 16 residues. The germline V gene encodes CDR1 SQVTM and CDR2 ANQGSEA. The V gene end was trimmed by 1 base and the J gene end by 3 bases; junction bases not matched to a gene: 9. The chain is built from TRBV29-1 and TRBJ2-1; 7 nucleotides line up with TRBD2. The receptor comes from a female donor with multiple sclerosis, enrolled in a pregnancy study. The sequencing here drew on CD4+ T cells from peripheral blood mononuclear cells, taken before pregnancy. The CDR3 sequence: CSVEAASGSFYNEQFF. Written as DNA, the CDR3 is TGCAGCGTTGAAGCGGCTAGCGGTTCATTCTACAATGAGCAGTTCTTC.